The table lists the clone carrying this TCR beta chain with a few counts. Antigen specificity is unknown. The data were taken from a study of response to subunit inactivated influenza vaccine. Study observations and caveats: Authors suggested seasonal influenza vaccinations each recruit few new T cells.

TCRdb passed the RT-PCR reads through MiXCR, listing each CDR3 protein once. Of just over 300,000 distinct CDR3 sequences listed, over 20% are singletons. Sequencing was performed on PBMCs from blood, taken roughly 20 months after vaccination. This clonotype was sampled from a man aged 45 to 75 who received an inactivated influenza vaccine.

The CDR3 region has the DNA TGTGCCAGCAGCCAAGAAGGGGGAAGCAATCAGCCCCAGCATTTT. Its protein product is CASSQEGGSNQPQHF. The rearrangement joins TRBV4-2 to TRBJ1-5; D might be TRBD1 (6 bases). CDR3 size: 15 residues. The germline V gene has CDR1 LGHNA and CDR2 YNFKEQ. Trimming shortened V by 0 bases and J by 1 base, and 7 bases separated the two germline ends.